This TCR beta chain was recorded in a study of shared clonotypes between healthy human individuals. Study-level background: Per-donor plates numbered three CD4 naive, three CD4 memory, two CD8 naive and one CD8 memory.

CDR3 size: 15 residues. V was shortened by 1 base and J by 4 bases, with 13 bases between the two germline ends. CDR1 SNHLY and CDR2 FYNNEI come from the germline V gene. Naive-designated CD8 cells lacked CD45RO, were positively enriched for CCR7, and omitted terminally differentiated effector memory CD45RA+ cells. Sequencing was at deep level. Investigators spread the genomic DNA of each subset evenly over several immunoSEQ plates. Methods used by the authors: Sequence data from immunoSEQ were junction-only and lacked quality scores; consequently, filtering differed. Libraries were prepared by immunoSEQ multiplex PCR; TCRdb keeps only in-frame clonotypes and omits some of them. The DNA was the basis for D and trimming; V, J and clone size are from that table. The sample lists about 2.1 million clones, under 95% seen once, with about 1.8% in the top ten.

V is TRBV2 and J is TRBJ1-2; maybe TRBD1 (5 bases). The sequenced material came from naive CD8+ T cells from PBMCs. This TCR came from a man between 18 and 29 years old in good health. Some clones in this sample may be carry-over from other donors' samples. This CDR3 reads CASSEVGHTIYGYTF. CDR3 DNA: TGTGCCAGCAGTGAAGTGGGGCACACCATCTATGGCTACACCTTC.